In this sample, the clone carrying this T cell receptor (beta chain) turned up once. Its antigen is currently unknown. Trimming stripped 3 bases from V and 5 bases from J, with 11 bases between. In germline, CDR1 is GTSNPN, CDR2 SVGIG (reference sequence). The CDR3 length is 13 residues. TCRdb's copy holds only in-frame clones and misses some; the assay was immunoSEQ multiplex PCR. The profile covers under 250,000 clones, with about 90% appearing a single time and more than 10% taken by the ten largest. These data are taken from a study of cytomegalovirus exposure and HLA in healthy donors. Study results and limitations: In vitro checks showed that three CMV-associated chains really do target CMV antigens.

This receptor was identified in a man younger than 35 in good health and CMV-seropositive. What was sequenced was PBMCs. The chain joins TRBV30 to TRBJ1-5; D is perhaps TRBD1 (5 bases). Written as DNA, the CDR3 is TGTGCCTGGAGCTCAGGGTTGCATCAGCCCCAGCATTTT. It yields the protein CAWSSGLHQPQHF.